The 22 T cell receptor beta chains below come from one sample, sequenced in a study of cytomegalovirus exposure and HLA in healthy donors. The study ran its PCR with 60 Vbeta and 13 Jbeta primers. TCRdb's copy holds only in-frame clones and misses some; the assay was immunoSEQ multiplex PCR. This sample's table reports 40,000 to 60,000 clones. Sequenced material: PBMCs. These TCRs come from a man between 35 and 55 years old in good health and CMV-seropositive.

This chain connects TRBV9 to TRBJ2-7; a weak D match, TRBD1 (6 bases). Trimming took 4 bases from V and 4 from J, leaving 24 bases between them. The CDR3 length is 17 residues. CDR1 is SGDLS and CDR2 is YYNGEE in the germline V gene. CDR3 loop: CASSFSRGTPNSYEQYF. The CDR3 DNA sequence: TGTGCCAGCAGCTTCTCGAGGGGGACACCAAACTCATACGAGCAGTACTTC.

CDR3 DNA: TGTGCCAGCAGTGGGACTAGCGGGGTCACCGGGGAGCTGTTTTTT. It encodes CASSGTSGVTGELFF. The rearrangement links TRBV2 to TRBJ2-2; 12 nucleotides align to TRBD2. J was trimmed by 4 bases and V by 4 bases; bases with no gene match: 1. CDR1 and CDR2 from the germline V gene are SNHLY and FYNNEI. This CDR3 contains 15 residues.

This sequence joins TRBV20-1 and TRBJ1-2; D might be TRBD1 (5 bases). Trimming cost V 6 bases and J 7 bases, with 12 bases left between them. The CDR3 extends over 11 amino acids. Germline CDR1 reads DFQATT; CDR2 reads SNEGSKA (reference sequence). The CDR3 region has the DNA TGCAGTGCATATCCCGGGGGTGGCTACACCTTC. Translated, it gives CSAYPGGGYTF.

The chain combines TRBV5-1 with TRBJ2-2, with TRBD1 as a possible D gene (6 bases). V lost 0 bases and J lost 2, with 11 bases in between. CDR1 and CDR2 (germline): SGHRS, YFSETQ. The CDR3 consists of 16 residues. This chain's CDR3 is CASSLDTGFNTGELFF. In nucleotides, the CDR3 is TGCGCCAGCAGCTTGGACACAGGGTTTAACACCGGGGAGCTGTTTTTT.

V gene TRBV11-1 combines with J gene TRBJ2-7, with TRBD1 matching over 7 bases. CDR1 and CDR2 from the germline V gene are SGHAT and FQDESV (reference sequence). The V segment lost 5 bases and the J segment 4 bases; nucleotides outside the gene matches: 8. This CDR3 region has 14 residues. DNA for the CDR3: TGTGCCAGCAGCAGACAGGGAATAGGATACGAGCAGTACTTC. Its translation is CASSRQGIGYEQYF. The whole variable domain, remainder taken from reference TRBV11-1 and TRBJ2-7, is EAEVAQSPRYKITEKSQAVAFWCDPISGHATLYWYRQILGQGPELLVQFQDESVVDDSQLPKDRFSAERLKGVDSTLKIQPAELGDSAMYLCASSRQGIGYEQYFGPGTRLTVT.

V gene TRBV2 combines with J gene TRBJ1-6; perhaps TRBD1 as D (6 bases). Germline V lookup: CDR1 SNHLY, CDR2 FYNNEI. Deletions cut 6 bases from V and 7 bases from J, with 16 bases between. The CDR3 sequence is 15 residues long. In nucleotides, the CDR3 is TGTGCCAGCAGCGCCGAGGACAGCTTCAATTCACCCCTCCACTTT. It codes for CASSAEDSFNSPLHF.

The V and J genes are TRBV11-2 and TRBJ2-7; D might be TRBD1 (5 bases). The CDR3 spans 15 residues. The V end was cut by 0 bases, the J end by 7 bases, with 16 bases between. Germline lookup yields CDR1 SGHAT and CDR2 FQNNGV. This CDR3 is CASSLDFAGSGEQYF. The CDR3 region has the DNA TGTGCCAGCAGCTTAGATTTCGCAGGGTCGGGTGAGCAGTACTTC. Complete variable domain (other parts from reference TRBV11-2 and TRBJ2-7): EAGVAQSPRYKIIEKRQSVAFWCNPISGHATLYWYQQILGQGPKLLIQFQNNGVVDDSQLPKDRFSAERLKGVDSTLKIQPAKLEDSAVYLCASSLDFAGSGEQYFGPGTRLTVT.

The rearrangement uses TRBV30 and TRBJ2-3; TRBD2 is a possible D gene (6 bases). The CDR3 totals 14 residues. CDR1 and CDR2 from the germline V gene are GTSNPN and SVGIG (reference sequence). V lost 1 base and J 3 bases, leaving 11 bases between the germline ends. This CDR3 reads CAWSGSGVTDTQYF. The DNA for the CDR3 is TGTGCCTGGAGTGGGTCGGGAGTAACAGATACGCAGTATTTT.

The chain recombines TRBV6-5 with TRBJ2-1; 8 nucleotides line up with TRBD2. CDR3 length: 15 residues. Germline CDR1 MNHEY, CDR2 SVGAGI. V dropped 6 bases and J dropped 4; count of bases not matched to a gene: 8. The DNA for the CDR3 is TGTGCCAGCAGAGGGGGACTAGGCCTATACAATGAGCAGTTCTTC. It is translated as CASRGGLGLYNEQFF.

In DNA form, the CDR3 reads TGTGCCAGCAGCCCCGTAGCGGGTCTCCAAGAGACCCAGTACTTC. Its protein product is CASSPVAGLQETQYF. This chain uses TRBV4-2 with TRBJ2-5, with 7 bases identical to TRBD2. Unmatched junction bases numbered 6, after V lost 4 bases and J lost 1 base. The CDR3 contains 15 residues. Germline CDR1 and CDR2: LGHNA and YNFKEQ.

The chain carries TRBV15 and TRBJ2-6; D is unclear. The CDR3 extends over 11 amino acids. The V and J ends lost 9 bases and 3 bases respectively, with 3 bases between them. CDR1 and CDR2 from the germline V gene are LNHNV and YYDKDF (reference sequence). The CDR3 here is CATYGANVLTF. DNA for the CDR3: TGTGCCACTTATGGGGCCAACGTCCTGACTTTC.

The CDR3 nucleotides read TGCGCCAGCAGCTTGTCCCGGGGCACTGAAGCTTTCTTT. This sequence encodes CASSLSRGTEAFF. The chain joins TRBV5-1 to TRBJ1-1; D is unclear. V was pared by 1 base and J by 4 bases, with 8 bases between. CDR1 is SGHRS and CDR2 is YFSETQ in the germline V gene. The CDR3 length is 13 residues.

CDR3 region: CASSQDSSGGVDTQYF. The CDR3 DNA reads as TGCGCCAGCAGCCAAGATTCCAGCGGGGGGGTAGATACGCAGTATTTT. This chain links TRBV4-3 with TRBJ2-3; TRBD2 matches 10 bases. This CDR3 is built from 16 residues. V lost 0 bases to trimming and J lost 5 bases; unmatched junction nucleotides: 5. From germline, CDR1 is LGHNA and CDR2 YSLEER.

V is TRBV6-1 and J is TRBJ1-1; possibly TRBD1 for D (5 bases). The CDR3 consists of 16 residues. With 4 bases removed from V and 0 bases from J, the gap between germline ends came to 15 bases. Germline CDR1 and CDR2: MNHNS and SASEGT. The CDR3 protein is CASSGSGGGVNTEAFF. As DNA, the CDR3 is TGTGCCAGCAGTGGCTCGGGGGGAGGGGTGAACACTGAAGCTTTCTTT.

The rearrangement joins TRBV5-1 to TRBJ1-3; D is possibly TRBD1 (6 bases). The CDR3 loop spans 16 amino acids. Trimming cost V 0 bases and J 1 base, with 11 bases left between them. Germline V gene lookup returns CDR1 SGHRS and CDR2 YFSETQ. The CDR3 DNA reads as TGCGCCAGCAGCTTGGGGTACAGGGCATCTGGAAACACCATATATTTT. This translates into CASSLGYRASGNTIYF.

The chain joins TRBV10-1 to TRBJ2-7; 7 bases fit TRBD2. Per germline, CDR1 WNHNN and CDR2 SYGVQD (reference sequence). The CDR3 runs to 13 residues. The trim removed 4 bases at V and 3 bases at J, leaving 3 bases unmatched. The CDR3 here is CASSGPSGYEQYF. The CDR3 nucleotides are TGCGCCAGCAGTGGACCTAGCGGCTACGAGCAGTACTTC.

The J gene is TRBJ1-3, the V gene TRBV18, with D possibly being TRBD1 (5 bases). CDR3 length equals 15 residues. V lost 3 bases and J lost 0, with 9 bases in between. The germline V gene has CDR1 KGHSH and CDR2 LQKENI. The CDR3 nucleotides are TGTGCCAGCTCACCGGCGGGGCTCTCTGGAAACACCATATATTTT. Translation gives CASSPAGLSGNTIYF.

V is TRBV4-3 and J is TRBJ1-1, with TRBD1 matching 7 bases. The CDR3 covers 16 residues. Unmatched junction bases numbered 8, after V lost 4 bases and J lost 0 bases. Germline V CDR1 and CDR2: LGHNA, YSLEER. This chain's CDR3 is CASSRRGGQMNTEAFF. In nucleotides, the CDR3 is TGCGCCAGCAGCCGAAGAGGGGGACAGATGAACACTGAAGCTTTCTTT.

J is TRBJ2-7 and V is TRBV28; 7 bases are shared with TRBD1. J lost 0 bases, V lost 2 bases, and 7 bases had no gene match. Germline lookup yields CDR1 MDHEN and CDR2 SYDVKM. The CDR3 sequence is 16 residues long. In DNA form, the CDR3 reads TGTGCCAGCAGTTTAACAGGGGCCGACGTCTCCTACGAGCAGTACTTC. This gives the protein CASSLTGADVSYEQYF.

V is TRBV6-5 and J is TRBJ1-5; 7 nucleotides match TRBD1. The CDR3 contains 13 residues. Unmatched junction bases numbered 6, after V lost 5 bases and J lost 8 bases. CDR1 MNHEY and CDR2 SVGAGI come from the germline V gene. This CDR3 reads CASSAGGFEPQHF. The CDR3 nucleotides read TGTGCCAGCAGTGCAGGGGGTTTTGAGCCCCAGCATTTT.

The chain has TRBV6-6 and TRBJ2-3; 10 bases align to TRBD2. Trimming at V came to 4 bases and at J to 4 bases, leaving 5 bases not matched to a gene. This CDR3 is built from 15 residues. From germline, CDR1 is MNHNY and CDR2 SVGAGI (reference sequence). The CDR3 loop reads CASSLAGGFADTQYF. DNA for the CDR3: TGTGCCAGCAGTTTAGCGGGGGGATTCGCAGATACGCAGTATTTT.

This chain connects TRBV11-3 to TRBJ2-3; possibly TRBD2 for D (6 bases). This CDR3 has 15 residues. Per germline, CDR1 SGHNT and CDR2 YENEEA. Trimming took off 1 base at V and 0 bases at J, with 8 bases between the two ends. In DNA, the CDR3 is TGTGCCAGCAGCTTAGTCGGGGGAAGCACAGATACGCAGTATTTT. Its translation: CASSLVGGSTDTQYF. The full variable domain, with the rest looked up from reference TRBV11-3 and TRBJ2-3, is EAGVVQSPRYKIIEKKQPVAFWCNPISGHNTLYWYLQNLGQGPELLIRYENEEAVDDSQLPKDRFSAERLKGVDSTLKIQPAELGDSAVYLCASSLVGGSTDTQYFGPGTRLTVL.